This T cell receptor beta chain was profiled in a study of tumor-infiltrating lymphocytes in primary liver carcinoma. Co-extraction of both nucleic acids (RNA and DNA) used about 20-34 mg of unsorted bulk tissue. cDNA specific to TCR beta was made from 500 ng of total RNA, with a constant-region primer employed for priming. Slightly modified ARM-PCR served as the procedure for the TCR beta libraries. These libraries came from three rounds of nested multiplex PCR. MiXCR, run by TCRdb on the multiplex PCR reads, gives a single entry per CDR3 protein. Of 90,000 to 140,000 distinct CDR3 sequences listed, about four fifths are singletons. This receptor was obtained from a man aged 35-49 years with primary liver carcinoma and hepatitis B virus infection. Sequences were obtained from liver tumor tissue from sampling region 3. Subset described: tumor region T3, left-lateral pole.

As DNA, the CDR3 is TGTGCCAGCAGTTACGCCCTAGTGGGAGGCCCAGAGTATTTT. Amino acid sequence: CASSYALVGGPEYF. This chain connects TRBV6-2 or TRBV6-3 to TRBJ2-3; a possible D gene is TRBD2 (6 bases). CDR3 length equals 14 residues. The V and J ends lost 2 bases and 13 bases respectively, with 19 bases between them. The germline gives CDR1 MNHEY, CDR2 SVGEGT.